The 14 T cell receptor beta chains in this list originate from one sample, sequenced in a study of T cells in Graves' hyperthyroidism and ophthalmopathy. What was amplified from RNA transcripts were TCR beta CDR3 regions. The HTBI set primed first-round TCR CDR3 RT-PCR. MiXCR, run by TCRdb on the multiplex PCR reads, gives a single entry per CDR3 protein. The sample yields about 480,000 distinct CDR3 sequences, around a quarter seen once. Input material: blood. The receptors originated from a woman aged 25 to 45 with Graves' ophthalmopathy.

This clonotype was detected ten times or more. This chain uses TRBV29-1 with TRBJ2-2, with 8 bases aligning to TRBD1. J lost 7 bases, V lost 1 base, and 5 bases had no gene match. The CDR3 length is 14 residues. The V gene's germline CDR1 is SQVTM and CDR2 ANQGSEA. The CDR3 loop is CSVEGGQGHGELFF. CDR3 in DNA: TGCAGCGTTGAAGGCGGACAGGGACACGGGGAGCTGTTTTTT.

The table lists this clonotype with many counts. The chain couples TRBV4-1 to TRBJ1-2, with 7 bases aligning to TRBD1. The CDR3 consists of 14 residues. The trim removed 4 bases at V and 6 bases at J, leaving 8 bases unmatched. CDR1 is MGHRA, CDR2 YSYEKL, per germline. CDR3 coding DNA: TGCGCCAGCAGCCCCTTACAGGGGAGGGATGGCTACACCTTC. Residues: CASSPLQGRDGYTF.

The sample holds many counts of this clonotype. The chain employs TRBV7-9 and TRBJ1-2; D perhaps matches TRBD1 (5 bases). Trimming took off 5 bases at V and 2 bases at J, with 9 bases between the two ends. The CDR3 contains 13 residues. Germline-derived CDR1 and CDR2 are SEHNR and FQNEAQ (reference sequence). In DNA, the CDR3 is TGTGCCAGCAGCACCAGGGAGAACTATGGCTACACCTTC. The encoded protein is CASSTRENYGYTF.

This clonotype showed up many times. The chain joins TRBV20-1 to TRBJ2-5; 13 bases fit TRBD2. V dropped 6 bases and J dropped 5; count of bases not matched to a gene: 3. This CDR3 is 13 amino acids long. Germline V gene lookup returns CDR1 DFQATT and CDR2 SNEGSKA (reference sequence). CDR3 loop: CSAPTSGGETQYF. The CDR3 coding sequence is TGCAGTGCCCCGACTAGCGGGGGGGAGACCCAGTACTTC.

This clonotype occurred many times. The chain couples TRBV6-1 to TRBJ1-5; 7 nucleotides match TRBD1. The CDR3 contains 15 residues. V lost 6 bases, J lost 0 bases, and 5 bases stayed unmatched. The germline V gene has CDR1 MNHNS and CDR2 SASEGT. The CDR3 region is CASRSDRDSNQPQHF. Here the CDR3 DNA reads TGTGCCAGCAGAAGCGACAGGGATAGCAATCAGCCCCAGCATTTT.

This clonotype was picked up a small number of times. This chain connects TRBV19 to TRBJ1-5, with D possibly matching TRBD1 (5 bases). V lost 3 bases and J lost 6, with 12 bases in between. In germline, CDR1 is LNHDA, CDR2 SQIVND (reference sequence). This CDR3 is built from 14 residues. The chain's CDR3 is CASSIRQGGQPQHF. CDR3 nucleotides: TGTGCCAGTAGTATTCGGCAGGGCGGTCAGCCCCAGCATTTT.

The chain uses TRBV29-1 and TRBJ2-7, with 7 bases fitting TRBD2. With 1 base clipped from V and 3 bases from J, the junction kept 6 bases outside the gene matches. This CDR3 has 14 residues. The germline V gene has CDR1 SQVTM and CDR2 ANQGSEA. The CDR3 coding sequence is TGCAGCGTTGAAGTAGGAGCTAGCGGCTACGAGCAGTACTTC. It is translated as CSVEVGASGYEQYF.

The table lists this clonotype with many counts. The V and J genes are TRBV28 and TRBJ2-2; D gene unclear. This CDR3 contains 17 residues. CDR1 and CDR2 (germline): MDHEN, SYDVKM. V was pared by 4 bases and J by 0 bases, with 15 bases between. DNA for the CDR3: TGTGCCAGCAGTTCGCCCTTTGGAGCAGCGAACACCGGGGAGCTGTTTTTT. Amino acid sequence: CASSSPFGAANTGELFF.

This clonotype was counted at least ten times. The J gene is TRBJ2-5, the V gene TRBV7-9, with TRBD2 identical over 10 bases. The V segment lost 5 bases and the J segment 5 bases; nucleotides outside the gene matches: 5. Germline lookup yields CDR1 SEHNR and CDR2 FQNEAQ (reference sequence). CDR3 length: 14 amino acids. CDR3 residues: CASSPGTSDETQYF. In DNA form, the CDR3 reads TGTGCCAGCAGCCCCGGGACTAGCGATGAGACCCAGTACTTC.

The genes are TRBV20-1 and TRBJ2-5; TRBD2 matches at 10 bases. Unmatched junction bases numbered 11, after V lost 0 bases and J lost 1 base. CDR3 length equals 18 residues. Germline assignment: CDR1 DFQATT and CDR2 SNEGSKA (reference sequence). CDR3 sequence: CSARDAVFSGGTQETQYF. The CDR3, as DNA: TGCAGTGCTAGAGATGCGGTGTTTAGCGGGGGGACCCAAGAGACCCAGTACTTC.

This clonotype was seen many times. The chain uses TRBV7-2 and TRBJ2-5; TRBD1 matches at 12 bases. V lost 2 bases to trimming and J lost 5 bases; unmatched junction nucleotides: 12. This CDR3 has 18 residues. Germline lookup yields CDR1 SGHTA and CDR2 FQGNSA. CDR3 loop: CASSLTNAGTGGGETQYF. In DNA, the CDR3 is TGTGCCAGCAGCTTAACGAACGCCGGGACAGGGGGCGGCGAGACCCAGTACTTC.

Concerning this clonotype: This may stem from a read error, because a much larger clone lies one nucleotide away. The CDR3 spells CTIRKGLFVYEQYF. The CDR3 DNA reads TGTACCATCAGGAAAGGACTCTTTGTCTACGAGCAGTACTTC. V and J are TRBV10-3 and TRBJ2-7; D is perhaps TRBD2 (5 bases). The CDR3 has 14 residues. The V gene's germline CDR1 is ENHRY and CDR2 SYGVKD.

This chain connects TRBV20-1 to TRBJ1-5, with 9 bases aligning to TRBD1. Losses at the gene ends were 6 bases for V and 0 bases for J; bases not matched to a gene: 6. The CDR3 runs to 15 residues. Germline V gene sequence: CDR1 DFQATT, CDR2 SNEGSKA (reference sequence). CDR3 coding DNA: TGCAGTGCCCCGAAGGACAGGGGTAGCAATCAGCCCCAGCATTTT. Translating gives CSAPKDRGSNQPQHF.

At least ten counts were recorded for this clonotype. The V and J genes are TRBV9 and TRBJ1-1; no reliable D call. Between the trimmed V and J ends, which lost 3 bases and 4 bases, there was a span of 16 bases. Germline values: CDR1 SGDLS, CDR2 YYNGEE. This CDR3 has 15 amino acids. The CDR3 sequence: CASSARAGRTTEAFF. The CDR3 DNA sequence: TGTGCCAGCAGCGCGAGGGCGGGGAGAACCACTGAAGCTTTCTTT.